In this sample, the clone carrying this TCR beta chain turned up a few times. Its antigen remains unidentified. Multiplex PCR with BIOMED2 TRB-A/B primer pools amplified TRB rearrangements. TCRdb independently ran MiXCR on the multiplex PCR reads; one entry per CDR3 protein. Of 9,500 to 13,000 distinct CDR3 sequences listed, around 30% are singletons. This record belongs to a study of T and B cells in COVID-19 patients. For the study at large: Blood was sampled from COVID-19 patients who were either actively infected or recovered. General observations from the study: Symptomatic-phase blood samples from mildly ill patients and early samples from severe cases were scarce. Highly clonal in active COVID-19, TRB repertoires exceeded healthy-donor diversity and richness at recovery. Patients with COVID-19 reportedly showed strongly skewed T cell receptor beta variable and joining gene usage.

Germline loops: CDR1 LNHNV, CDR2 YYDKDF (reference sequence). The V end lost 3 bases, the J end lost 2 bases, and 40 bases lay between the germline ends. This CDR3 is 24 amino acids long. From blood, about 250-500 ng of genomic DNA served as TRB template. The sequenced sample was blood. The chain has TRBV15 and TRBJ2-5; TRBD1 or TRBD2 may be the D gene (5 bases each). This receptor was identified in a human donor with active COVID-19. For the CDR3, the DNA is TGTGCCACCAGCAGTTTGACCGGGGCCAAACAAAATGGACCCACTGGTGAGGTACAAGAGACCCAGTACTTC. Protein: CATSSLTGAKQNGPTGEVQETQYF.